Listed here is a single T cell receptor (beta chain). Antigen: not known. Though probably carrying unrecorded immune exposures, donors were nominally healthy at sampling. This sample stems from a study of cytomegalovirus exposure and HLA in healthy donors. Study background: Of all 380 or so donors who were genotyped, around 82% belonged to the Caucasian-associated ancestry cluster.

The ends were cut back, 1 base at V and 4 bases at J, with 15 bases in the middle. This CDR3 is 16 amino acids long. CDR1 and CDR2 (germline): LGHNA, YNFKEQ. PCR involved 60 Vbeta and 13 Jbeta primers. Assay: immunoSEQ multiplex PCR; the TCRdb copy retains only in-frame clones and omits some. Of about 160,000 clones in the sample, approximately 80% were seen once. General study points: Differences between HLA loci emerged in a later analysis of TCR association rates, with DRB1 most and HLA-C fewest.

The receptor was derived from a male donor in good health and CMV-seronegative. The genes are TRBV4-2 and TRBJ2-3; perhaps TRBD2 as D (5 bases). Material for sequencing was PBMCs. CDR3 residues: CASSQAGSRAADTQYF. CDR3 bases: TGTGCCAGCAGCCAAGCGGGATCCCGGGCGGCAGATACGCAGTATTTT.